Detailed here is one T cell receptor (beta chain). Trimming pared 6 bases from V and 0 bases from J, leaving 15 bases between. CDR1 MNHEY and CDR2 SVGAGI come from the germline V gene. The CDR3 runs 15 residues. The data derive from a study of blood T cell repertoires in COVID-19. Study-level background: PBMCs, B-cell-depleted T cells, or T cells were the source of the cDNA or gDNA that made up the material.

Original data processing: How many nucleated cells were present was estimated from reference gene primer amplification. Only in-frame clones appear in the TCRdb table, and some are missing; sequencing was by immunoSEQ multiplex PCR. The V and J calls and clone size are taken from that table; D and trimming were inferred from the DNA. The table includes approximately 100,000 clones, approximately 90% detected once. Sequenced material: peripheral blood. This sequence was found in a woman of 80 years or more with acute or convalescent COVID-19. The chain carries TRBV6-5 and TRBJ2-7, with D maybe TRBD2 (6 bases). The DNA of the CDR3 is TGTGCCAGCAGCCAAGGGGCTAGCGCCTCCTACGAGCAGTACTTC. Translated, it gives CASSQGASASYEQYF.